The 25 T cell receptor beta chains in this list originate from one sample, sequenced in a study of beta chain features in type 1 diabetes. Every bit of the isolated RNA underwent reverse transcription, so sequencing read expressed TCRB transcripts. TCRdb's table, derived via immunoSEQ multiplex PCR, lists solely in-frame clones and lacks some. The sample holds over 300,000 clones; 7% to 9% are singletons and the top ten take 0.44%. The sequenced sample consisted of central memory CD4+ T cells from blood. These receptors were taken from a young woman in good health.

This clone was counted a few times. In nucleotides, the CDR3 is TGTGCCAGCAGCCGCGGAAGCGGGGAGCTGTTTTTT. Translating it yields CASSRGSGELFF. The chain recombines TRBV7-3 with TRBJ2-2; D unclear. Per the germline V gene, CDR1 is SGHTA and CDR2 is FQGTGA. CDR3 length: 12 residues. Trimming shortened V by 5 bases and J by 7 bases, and 8 bases separated the two germline ends. The full variable domain, its missing parts supplied by reference TRBV7-3 and TRBJ2-2, is GAGVSQTPSNKVTEKGKYVELRCDPISGHTALYWYRQSLGQGPEFLIYFQGTGAADDSGLPNDRFFAVRPEGSVSTLKIQRTERGDSAVYLCASSRGSGELFFGEGSRLTVL.

The chain is built from TRBV5-1 and TRBJ2-7; 7 nucleotides align to TRBD2. V lost 1 base and J lost 7; bases outside the gene matches: 14. CDR1 and CDR2 (germline): SGHRS, YFSETQ. The CDR3 runs 16 residues. The CDR3 sequence: CASSLLGGGSSWEQYF. CDR3 coding DNA: TGCGCCAGCAGCTTGCTTGGTGGCGGGAGCTCATGGGAGCAGTACTTC.

The V call is TRBV18, the J call TRBJ2-3; 7 bases align to TRBD2. Per the germline V gene, CDR1 is KGHSH and CDR2 is LQKENI. The V and J ends lost 0 bases and 5 bases, in that order; junction bases with no gene match: 8. This CDR3 is built from 16 residues. CDR3 protein: CASSPPNSGLRDTQYF. In nucleotides, the CDR3 is TGTGCCAGCTCACCACCGAATAGCGGGCTTAGAGATACGCAGTATTTT.

V gene TRBV28 combines with J gene TRBJ1-2; the match to TRBD1 covers 10 bases. There are 15 residues in the CDR3. Trimming took 4 bases from V and 7 from J; bases not matched to a gene: 9. CDR1 and CDR2 (germline): MDHEN, SYDVKM. The CDR3 DNA reads TGTGCCAGCAGTTCTCCGACAGGGGGCGCTTTTGGCTACACCTTC. This sequence encodes CASSSPTGGAFGYTF.

Only a few counts were recorded for this clone. CDR3 in DNA: TGTGCCAGCAGTGTGAGGACAGGGAATGAGCAGTTCTTC. It encodes CASSVRTGNEQFF. J is TRBJ2-1 and V is TRBV25-1; 8 positions match TRBD1. Germline V gene sequence: CDR1 MGHDK, CDR2 SYGVNS. The CDR3 covers 13 residues. V dropped 4 bases and J dropped 7; count of bases not matched to a gene: 3.

This clone was seen more than once but under ten times. V gene TRBV6-5 combines with J gene TRBJ2-7; TRBD2 matches 9 bases. Germline trimming cut 6 bases from V and 6 bases from J; bases unmatched to any gene: 9. CDR3 length: 14 amino acids. CDR1 and CDR2 from the germline V gene are MNHEY and SVGAGI. CDR3 coding DNA: TGTGCCAGCAGCCCGGGACTAGCAGTGAGCGAGCAGTACTTC. Translated: CASSPGLAVSEQYF.

Only a few counts were recorded for this clone. The chain has TRBV2 and TRBJ2-1; 15 bases match TRBD2. Germline trimming cut 6 bases from V and 8 bases from J; bases unmatched to any gene: 5. This CDR3 is 15 amino acids long. Per the germline V gene, CDR1 is SNHLY and CDR2 is FYNNEI. CDR3 sequence reads: CASRVGLAGGHEQFF. Written as DNA, the CDR3 is TGTGCCAGCAGGGTCGGACTAGCGGGAGGGCATGAGCAGTTCTTC.

This clone was observed a few times. The chain joins TRBV28 to TRBJ2-6, with D perhaps matching TRBD1 or TRBD2 (5 bases each). Trimming pared 4 bases from V and 1 base from J, leaving 5 bases between. From germline, CDR1 is MDHEN and CDR2 SYDVKM. The CDR3 is 14 residues long. CDR3 coding DNA: TGTGCCAGCAGTTGGGGGTCTGGGGCCAACGTCCTGACTTTC. Encoded protein: CASSWGSGANVLTF.

This clone has a handful of counts. The chain couples TRBV6-5 to TRBJ2-6; D not certain. The CDR3 totals 14 residues. V was clipped by 8 bases and J by 4 bases, with 12 bases between them. The germline V gene has CDR1 MNHEY and CDR2 SVGAGI. CDR3 sequence: CASRPSSGANVLTF. CDR3 DNA sequence: TGTGCCAGCCGGCCGAGTTCGGGGGCCAACGTCCTGACTTTC.

This clone was detected a few times. The chain recombines TRBV11-3 with TRBJ1-1; D unclear. Per the germline V gene, CDR1 is SGHNT and CDR2 is YENEEA. The CDR3 runs to 14 residues. V dropped 1 base and J dropped 1 base, with 7 bases sitting between them. As DNA, the CDR3 is TGTGCCAGCAGCTTAGGGCCCTCGAACACTGAAGCTTTCTTT. Residues: CASSLGPSNTEAFF.

This clone was detected a few times. The junction departs from the called germline gene at one end, perhaps through a read error. The chain carries TRBV19 and TRBJ2-1, with 8 bases that match TRBD1. Germline CDR1 and CDR2: LNHDA and SQIVND (reference sequence). The CDR3 is made up of 13 amino acids. The chain's CDR3 is CASSTDRGGNSVF. For the CDR3, the DNA is TGTGCCAGTAGTACCGACAGGGGAGGTAATTCGGTCTTC.

V gene TRBV5-1 combines with J gene TRBJ2-1; 7 nucleotides agree with TRBD2. Germline CDR1 is SGHRS and CDR2 is YFSETQ. Trimming at V came to 2 bases and at J to 8 bases, leaving 7 bases not matched to a gene. This CDR3 region has 14 residues. The CDR3 sequence: CASSLAGSWDEQFF. The CDR3 DNA reads TGCGCCAGCAGCTTAGCGGGATCTTGGGATGAGCAGTTCTTC.

The chain uses TRBV19 and TRBJ1-2, with 8 bases lining up with TRBD1. CDR1 is LNHDA and CDR2 is SQIVND in the germline V gene (reference sequence). CDR3 length equals 15 residues. J gave up 5 bases and V 4 bases, and 9 bases lay outside the gene matches. The CDR3, as DNA: TGTGCCAGTAGTACCGTCGGGACAGGCATTTATGGCTACACCTTC. It codes for CASSTVGTGIYGYTF.

This clone was counted only a few times. Germline and junction disagree at one end, which may indicate a read error. J is TRBJ2-4 and V is TRBV7-7; the D gene could be TRBD1 or TRBD2 (5 bases each). CDR1 and CDR2 from the germline V gene are SSHAT and FNYEAQ (reference sequence). The CDR3 runs 18 residues. The DNA for the CDR3 is TGTGCTAGCAGCCCGCCCGGGCGATGGGACCTAGCAGAGGACATTCAGTACTTC. Protein sequence: CASSPPGRWDLAEDIQYF. The full variable domain, its missing parts supplied by reference TRBV7-7 and TRBJ2-4, is GAGVSQSPRYKVTKRGQDVTLRCDPISSHATLYWYQQALGQGPEFLTYFNYEAQPDKSGLPSDRFSAERPEGSISTLTIQRTEQRDSAMYRCASSPPGRWDLAEDIQYFGAGTRLSVL.

This clone was recorded many times. This chain uses TRBV7-9 with TRBJ2-2, with D possibly being TRBD1 (6 bases). Germline CDR1 SEHNR, CDR2 FQNEAQ (reference sequence). Trimming took off 4 bases at V and 6 bases at J, with 9 bases between the two ends. There are 13 residues in the CDR3. In DNA, the CDR3 is TGTGCCAGCAGCTCACAGGGTTCCGGGGAGCTGTTTTTT. Translated: CASSSQGSGELFF.

Notes on this clone: Other DNA sequences of this sample code for an identical CDR3. This chain connects TRBV28 to TRBJ2-5, with a weak D call TRBD1 (5 bases). Trimming removed 3 bases from V and 1 base from J, with 9 bases in between. Germline V gene lookup returns CDR1 MDHEN and CDR2 SYDVKM. The CDR3 totals 14 residues. CDR3: CASSFPGSQETQYF. The CDR3 DNA reads TGTGCCAGCAGTTTTCCAGGGTCCCAAGAGACCCAGTACTTC.

In this sample, this clone turned up a few times. The V call is TRBV9, the J call TRBJ2-3; 14 nucleotides align to TRBD2. V dropped 3 bases and J dropped 6; count of bases not matched to a gene: 0. Germline values: CDR1 SGDLS, CDR2 YYNGEE. The CDR3 length is 14 residues. The CDR3 is CASSGTSGRDTQYF. The DNA of the CDR3 is TGTGCCAGCAGCGGGACTAGCGGGAGGGATACGCAGTATTTT.

The genes are TRBV2 and TRBJ2-3; no clear D gene. V was pared by 8 bases and J by 2 bases, with 8 bases between. Germline CDR1 reads SNHLY; CDR2 reads FYNNEI. This CDR3 spans 12 amino acids. The CDR3 protein is CASRRTTDTQYF. The DNA of the CDR3 is TGTGCCAGCCGACGCACCACAGATACGCAGTATTTT.

This sequence joins TRBV4-3 and TRBJ1-4; a possible D gene is TRBD1 (5 bases). Trimming took 1 base from V and 6 from J, leaving 12 bases between them. The V gene's germline CDR1 is LGHNA and CDR2 YSLEER. This CDR3 region has 15 residues. The CDR3 here is CASSQVWGPDEKLFF. In DNA form, the CDR3 reads TGCGCCAGCAGCCAAGTGTGGGGCCCGGATGAAAAACTGTTTTTT.

A few counts support this clone. The rearrangement links TRBV28 to TRBJ2-7; D is unclear. Between the trimmed V and J ends, which lost 6 bases and 6 bases, there was a span of 9 bases. The CDR3 has 11 residues. Germline-derived CDR1 and CDR2 are MDHEN and SYDVKM. Written as DNA, the CDR3 is TGTGCCAGCAGAGGACCGGGCGAGCAGTACTTC. Protein product: CASRGPGEQYF.

This clone was seen ten or more times. This chain joins TRBV9 and TRBJ1-4; D not certain. This CDR3 has 14 residues. Trimming cost V 2 bases and J 4 bases, with 9 bases left between them. Germline lookup yields CDR1 SGDLS and CDR2 YYNGEE. CDR3 sequence (DNA): TGTGCCAGCAGCGTCAGCTACGGTAATGAAAAACTGTTTTTT. Translation gives CASSVSYGNEKLFF. Using reference TRBV9 and TRBJ1-4 for the parts outside the CDR3, the full variable domain is DSGVTQTPKHLITATGQRVTLRCSPRSGDLSVYWYQQSLDQGLQFLIQYYNGEERAKGNILERFSAQQFPDLHSELNLSSLELGDSALYFCASSVSYGNEKLFFGSGTQLSVL.

The chain recombines TRBV2 with TRBJ2-7; D tentatively fits TRBD1 or TRBD2 (6 bases each). CDR1 and CDR2 from the germline V gene are SNHLY and FYNNEI. Deletions cut 9 bases from V and 2 bases from J, with 14 bases between. This CDR3 has 13 amino acids. The CDR3 sequence is CARGSEGAYEQYF. CDR3 DNA: TGTGCCAGAGGTTCGGAGGGGGCCTACGAGCAGTACTTC.

This clone was picked up a small number of times. The chain joins TRBV6-1 to TRBJ2-3, with unresolved D. Deletions cut 1 base from V and 0 bases from J, with 5 bases between. The CDR3 consists of 14 residues. CDR1 is MNHNS, CDR2 SASEGT, per germline. The CDR3 region has the DNA TGTGCCAGCAGTGAAGTGGGGAGCACAGATACGCAGTATTTT. The encoded protein is CASSEVGSTDTQYF.

This clone was detected only a few times. The V gene is TRBV10-3, the J gene TRBJ1-1; D is possibly TRBD1 (6 bases). CDR1 is ENHRY, CDR2 SYGVKD, per germline. V gave up 10 bases and J gave up 1 base, with 16 bases separating them. The CDR3 runs to 14 residues. CDR3 residues: CASRDQTGNTEAFF. CDR3 in DNA: TGTGCCAGCAGGGACCAGACAGGGAACACTGAAGCTTTCTTT.

V is TRBV5-1 and J is TRBJ1-3; D call uncertain. V shed 0 bases and J shed 4 bases, with 14 bases lying between them. CDR1 and CDR2 (germline): SGHRS, YFSETQ. The CDR3 spans 16 residues. CDR3 protein: CASSLGRGIGGNTIYF. CDR3 nucleotide sequence: TGCGCCAGCAGCTTGGGACGTGGGATAGGCGGAAACACCATATATTTT.